This T cell receptor beta chain is from a study of blood T cell repertoires in COVID-19 (dated by TCRdb to about 2020). Regarding the complete study: Samples from collaborators originated in the United States, Italy and Spain and spanned both the acute and convalescent phases of COVID-19. A de-identified subject ID, COVID-19 status, age in years and sex were almost always included in the sample metadata. The samples were drawn from two sources: the first 160 participants of the ongoing ImmuneRACE study, and 1,254 subjects contributed by 6 global collaborators. The dataset comprised deeply sampled blood TCRbeta repertoires from subjects exposed to, actively infected with, or recovered from COVID-19. Where available, HLA class I and class II types were obtained from metadata supplied by the sample provider rather than from assay-based typing. The prospective study material was composed of cDNA or gDNA derived from T cells, B-cell-depleted T cells, or PBMCs. A freely available public database, intended as a resource for researchers studying the immune response to SARS-CoV-2, is where the repertoires were released.

From the germline V gene, CDR1 is SGDLS and CDR2 is YYNGEE. Spanning cysteine to phenylalanine, the CDR3 consists of 16 amino acids. The DNA shown is the 48-base CDR3, in frame from base 1. Unmatched junction bases come to 7, with V trimmed by 3 bases and J by 0 bases. Summary of the overall study and its limitations: How much clinical and demographic metadata was included differed by source and by participant, and the metadata was provided uncurated.

For this clone: Its cognate antigen has yet to be identified. Base-call qualities are not available, and no considerably larger clone is one nucleotide away.

TCRbeta CDR3 regions were amplified from genomic DNA using the immunoSEQ Assay, a bias-controlled multiplex PCR. In the paper's pipeline: The number of nucleated cells in each sample was estimated from the amplification of reference gene primers within the assay. To quantify the absolute abundance of each unique TCRbeta CDR3 rearrangement, sequence reads were collapsed and filtered. For each sample, productive Simpson clonality was calculated as the square root of Simpson's diversity index over productive rearrangements. TCRdb carries this immuneACCESS record with in-frame sequences only. Its versions omit some clonotypes, under half of them owing to an unresolved V gene in the studies checked, with the rest unexplained. V and J calls and clone size are those listed in that table; D and trimming were worked out from the DNA. In this sample the table shows about 250,000 clones, 85% of which occur a single time. The biggest ten clones account for 5% to 8% of the sample.

The collaborating institutions used their own protocols to collect whole blood in K2EDTA tubes. For TCRbeta analysis, collaborators shipped samples in one of three forms: frozen whole blood, isolated PBMCs, or DNA extracted from either of those sample types. The clonotype comes from a woman aged 60-75 years with active or convalescent COVID-19. The V and J segments used are TRBV9 and TRBJ2-5, and 8 bases in between align with TRBD2. Sequenced input: peripheral blood. The nucleotide sequence is given as TGTGCCAGCAGCGGACTAGCGAGCGCCAACCAAGAGACCCAGTACTTC. The resulting protein is CASSGLASANQETQYF.